Described below is a single T cell receptor beta chain sequence and its context. The antigen is unknown. The identical CDR3 is also encoded by other nucleotide sequences in the sample. The data belong to a study of radiation and T cells in renal cell carcinoma. Looking at the study overall: Nephrectomy followed 15 Gy stereotactic body radiation by 4 weeks. Study conclusions and caveats: Baseline intratumoral clonotype presence is unknown without pretreatment biopsies. Top tumor clonotypes rose in blood 2 weeks post-radiation, then contracted.

Described time point: blood 2 weeks post-SBRT. As to treatment: 15 Gy SBRT to primary tumor, nephrectomy 4 weeks later. Blood was sampled at baseline, 2 weeks and 4 weeks after SBRT. Assay: immunoSEQ multiplex PCR; the TCRdb copy retains only in-frame clones and omits some. The sample lists roughly 150,000 clones, roughly 90% occurring once. Germline lookup yields CDR1 SEHNR and CDR2 FQNEAQ (reference sequence). The CDR3 extends over 15 amino acids. The junction had 10 bases not matched to a gene; V was cut back by 6 bases and J by 7 bases. This clonotype was sampled from a woman in her 50s with renal cell carcinoma. Sequenced material: blood, taken from a patient whose treatment included radiotherapy and nephrectomy. This chain links TRBV7-9 with TRBJ1-4; 8 bases are a match to TRBD1. The CDR3 DNA reads as TGTGCCAGCAGTACCTGGACAGGGCGGCCTGAAAAACTGTTTTTT. Amino acids: CASSTWTGRPEKLFF.